A single T cell receptor beta chain is shown here with its context. The antigen remains unidentified. CDR3 length: 17 amino acids. V lost 6 bases to trimming and J lost 0 bases; unmatched junction nucleotides: 11. Germline CDR1 is MDHEN and CDR2 is SYDVKM. PCR employed 60 Vbeta and 13 Jbeta primers. Assay: immunoSEQ multiplex PCR; the TCRdb copy retains only in-frame clones and omits some. Of fewer than 250,000 clones listed, under 85% were seen once; the top ten hold 10%. These data come from a study of cytomegalovirus exposure and HLA in healthy donors. Likely unrecorded immune exposures existed in these nominally healthy donors. Study-level results: It was assumed in the presence/absence analyses that sequencing depth was roughly uniform across donors. In an earlier analysis, productive rearrangement rates for most beta V segments clustered near 87% or 30%. The authors later found HLA-associated TCR beta chains more clonally expanded than equally common others.

This TCR was sampled from a woman aged 50 to 60 in good health and CMV-seropositive. The chain joins TRBV28 to TRBJ1-2; 9 bases are shared with TRBD1. Sequenced: PBMCs. The CDR3 DNA sequence: TGTGCCAGCAGCTCCCCGGGACAGGGTACTTCTAACTATGGCTACACCTTC. Encoded protein: CASSSPGQGTSNYGYTF.